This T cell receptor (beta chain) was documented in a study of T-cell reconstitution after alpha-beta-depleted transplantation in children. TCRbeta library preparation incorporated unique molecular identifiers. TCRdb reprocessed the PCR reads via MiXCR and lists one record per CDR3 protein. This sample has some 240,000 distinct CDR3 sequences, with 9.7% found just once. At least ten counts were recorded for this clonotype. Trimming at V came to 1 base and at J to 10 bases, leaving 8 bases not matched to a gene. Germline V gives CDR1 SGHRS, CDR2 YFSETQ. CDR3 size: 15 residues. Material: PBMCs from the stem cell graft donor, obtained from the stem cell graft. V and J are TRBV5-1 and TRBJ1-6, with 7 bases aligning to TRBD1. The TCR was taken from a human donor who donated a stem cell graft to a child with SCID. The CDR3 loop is CASSLTTGKLSPLHF. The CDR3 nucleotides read TGCGCCAGCAGCTTGACGACAGGGAAGCTATCACCCCTCCACTTT.